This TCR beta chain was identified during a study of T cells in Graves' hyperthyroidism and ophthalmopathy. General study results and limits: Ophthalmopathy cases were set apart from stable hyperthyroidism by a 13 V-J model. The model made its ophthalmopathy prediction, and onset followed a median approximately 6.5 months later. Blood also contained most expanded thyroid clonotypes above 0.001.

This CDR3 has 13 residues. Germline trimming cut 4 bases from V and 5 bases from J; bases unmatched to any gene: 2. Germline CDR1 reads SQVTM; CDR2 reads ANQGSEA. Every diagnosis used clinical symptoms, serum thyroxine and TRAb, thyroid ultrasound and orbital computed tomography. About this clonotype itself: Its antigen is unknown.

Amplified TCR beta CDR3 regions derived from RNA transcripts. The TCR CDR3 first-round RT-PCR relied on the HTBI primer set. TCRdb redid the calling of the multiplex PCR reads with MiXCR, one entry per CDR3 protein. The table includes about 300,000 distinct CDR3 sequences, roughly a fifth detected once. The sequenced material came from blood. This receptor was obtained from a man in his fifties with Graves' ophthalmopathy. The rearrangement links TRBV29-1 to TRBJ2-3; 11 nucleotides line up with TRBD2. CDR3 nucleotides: TGCAGCGTTGGACTAGCGGGGCGAGATACGCAGTATTTT. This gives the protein CSVGLAGRDTQYF.